The TCR beta chain under discussion was sequenced for a study of CXCR3-negative and CXCR3-positive naive CD8 T cells. Through 5' RACE with UMI labels, the TRB cDNA libraries were prepared. Reanalyzing the 5' RACE reads, TCRdb keeps one entry per CDR3 protein, without DNA. In total, the table holds 140,000 to 150,000 distinct CDR3 sequences. Study conclusions and caveats: The study found comparably high diversity in both naive subsets and much lower diversity in memory CD8+ cells. The TRB CDR3s that CXCR3-positive naive cells carried were more hydrophobic than those of CXCR3-negative naive cells. Naive CXCR3-positive and CXCR3-negative cells shared TRBV-TRBJ usage; memory cells diverged.

A word on this clonotype: The antigen remains unidentified.

The CDR3 covers 17 residues. From germline, CDR1 is SQVTM and CDR2 ANQGSEA. Researchers sorted approximately 290,000 cells of each CD8+ T cell subset in triplicate. The specimen was naive CXCR3+ CD8+ T cells from blood. Subset specified: CD45RO-CCR7+CD27+CD95- naive CD8+ T cells expressing CXCR3 (TNR3+). The source is a human donor in good health. Some clones in this sample may be carry-over from other donors' samples. This chain joins TRBV29-1 and TRBJ2-3; TCRdb calls TRBD2, which cannot be checked without DNA. CDR3 protein: CSVERTSGFTSTDTQYF.